The 32 T cell receptor beta chains given below trace back to one sample, sequenced in a study of cytomegalovirus exposure and HLA in healthy donors. A multiplex PCR was run with 60 Vbeta primers and 13 Jbeta primers. Repertoires were generated with immunoSEQ multiplex PCR, while TCRdb's copy carries only in-frame clones and drops some. In the table there are about 55,000 clones, 77% of which are singletons. Material: PBMCs. The receptors were sampled from a female donor in good health and CMV-seronegative.

There are a few counts of this clone. V usage is TRBV7-8 and J usage is TRBJ2-5; possible D gene TRBD1, 5 bases. The end of the DNA fits TRBJ2-7 better, so the J call may be wrong. Looked up from germline, CDR1 is SGHVS and CDR2 is FQNEAQ. The length of the CDR3 is 15 residues. The CDR3 here is CASSLAGQGRYEQYF. CDR3 bases: TGTGCCAGCAGCTTAGCCGGGCAGGGTCGCTACGAGCAGTACTTC.

V and J are TRBV27 and TRBJ1-3; tentatively, D is TRBD1 (6 bases). V was pared by 5 bases and J by 4 bases, with 12 bases between. Looked up from germline, CDR1 is MNHEY and CDR2 is SMNVEV (reference sequence). This CDR3 region has 14 residues. The CDR3 loop is CASSPRGPGNTIYF. The DNA of the CDR3 is TGTGCCAGCAGTCCCAGGGGCCCGGGAAACACCATATATTTT.

This clone has more than one count but fewer than ten. The chain couples TRBV5-4 to TRBJ2-5; TRBD1 matches at 8 bases. The CDR3 extends over 15 amino acids. V lost 4 bases to trimming and J lost 2 bases; unmatched junction nucleotides: 7. Germline loops: CDR1 SGHNT, CDR2 YYREEE (reference sequence). CDR3 amino acids: CASSPDREIQETQYF. In DNA form, the CDR3 reads TGTGCCAGCAGCCCGGACAGGGAGATTCAAGAGACCCAGTACTTC.

The V gene is TRBV6-5, the J gene TRBJ2-5; perhaps TRBD1 as D (5 bases). The end of the DNA is better explained by TRBJ2-7, so the J call may be wrong. Germline lookup yields CDR1 MNHEY and CDR2 SVGAGI. The CDR3 spans 13 residues. CDR3 DNA: TGTGCCAGCAATCCGCCCCAGGGCGACGAGCAGTACTTC. Translated, it gives CASNPPQGDEQYF.

The rearrangement joins TRBV27 to TRBJ2-1; 7 bases are shared with TRBD2. Germline values: CDR1 MNHEY, CDR2 SMNVEV (reference sequence). Trimming cost V 6 bases and J 5 bases; bases outside gene matches: 7. The CDR3 covers 14 residues. The CDR3 reads CASRTGTNNNEQFF. The DNA for the CDR3 is TGTGCCAGCAGAACCGGGACTAATAACAATGAGCAGTTCTTC.

This chain joins TRBV5-1 and TRBJ1-1; no definite D call. CDR3 length: 13 amino acids. Trimming took 5 bases from V and 4 from J, leaving 12 bases between them. Germline V gene lookup returns CDR1 SGHRS and CDR2 YFSETQ. CDR3 bases: TGCGCCAGCAGGAAATCGGAGGTCACTGAAGCTTTCTTT. It yields the protein CASRKSEVTEAFF.

This clone appeared a few times. The chain recombines TRBV9 with TRBJ2-1; TRBD2 matches 13 bases. Trimming at V came to 2 bases and at J to 8 bases, leaving 7 bases not matched to a gene. Germline CDR1 is SGDLS and CDR2 is YYNGEE. The CDR3 is 16 amino acids. CDR3 DNA sequence: TGTGCCAGCAGCGTCACTAGCGGGGGGGCTCAGTATGAGCAGTTCTTC. This translates into CASSVTSGGAQYEQFF.

This clone was picked up a small number of times. The chain combines TRBV7-9 with TRBJ2-7; 7 bases are shared with TRBD1. The V and J ends lost 5 bases and 2 bases, in that order; junction bases with no gene match: 6. There are 14 residues in the CDR3. Germline V lookup: CDR1 SEHNR, CDR2 FQNEAQ (reference sequence). CDR3 sequence: CASSRGQRPYEQYF. The CDR3 DNA follows: TGTGCCAGCAGCCGGGGACAGCGCCCCTACGAGCAGTACTTC.

This clone was observed a single time. The CDR3 loop reads CASSSERDTGNTIYF. CDR3 in DNA: TGTGCCAGCAGCTCTGAGAGAGATACTGGAAACACCATATATTTT. V usage is TRBV6-6 and J usage is TRBJ1-3; no definite D call. Germline-derived CDR1 and CDR2 are MNHNY and SVGAGI (reference sequence). V lost 6 bases to trimming and J lost 2 bases, with 14 bases between them. The CDR3 loop spans 15 amino acids.

This chain joins TRBV2 and TRBJ2-7; TRBD1 is a possible D gene (6 bases). Per the germline V gene, CDR1 is SNHLY and CDR2 is FYNNEI. Trimming removed 6 bases at V and 3 bases at J, with 12 bases between. The CDR3 sequence is 13 residues long. The DNA for the CDR3 is TGTGCCAGCAGCCTACAGGGCAACTACGAGCAGTACTTC. It translates to CASSLQGNYEQYF.

This chain links TRBV10-3 with TRBJ2-5, with D possibly TRBD1 on 7 matching bases. The last part of the DNA fits TRBJ2-7 better; the J call may be wrong. The CDR3 is made up of 15 amino acids. Germline CDR1 reads ENHRY; CDR2 reads SYGVKD. CDR3 residues: CAIRGGGQSSYEQYF. As DNA, the CDR3 is TGTGCCATCAGAGGAGGGGGACAGAGCTCCTACGAGCAGTACTTC.

The V gene is TRBV5-1, the J gene TRBJ2-1; weak D call: TRBD1 (6 bases). Trimming pared 2 bases from V and 2 bases from J, leaving 8 bases between. This CDR3 is built from 14 residues. Germline V gives CDR1 SGHRS, CDR2 YFSETQ. The CDR3 here is CASSFQGPYNEQFF. The CDR3 DNA reads TGCGCCAGCAGCTTCCAGGGGCCCTACAATGAGCAGTTCTTC.

This clone was seen only once. J is TRBJ2-3 and V is TRBV5-4; possibly TRBD1 for D (6 bases). Trimming pared 2 bases from V and 4 bases from J, leaving 8 bases between. The CDR3 has 13 residues. CDR1 is SGHNT, CDR2 YYREEE, per germline (reference sequence). The CDR3 coding sequence is TGTGCCAGCAGCTTACAGGGAGCAGATACGCAGTATTTT. Its protein product is CASSLQGADTQYF.

The chain joins TRBV11-2 to TRBJ1-1; D is unresolved. The CDR3 spans 18 residues. Trimming took off 0 bases at V and 3 bases at J, with 20 bases between the two ends. CDR1 and CDR2 (germline): SGHAT, FQNNGV. The CDR3 bases are TGTGCCAGCAGCTTAGAGCTCCCGGCCTGGCTGGCGGACACTGAAGCTTTCTTT. Translated: CASSLELPAWLADTEAFF. The full variable domain, completed using reference TRBV11-2 and TRBJ1-1, is EAGVAQSPRYKIIEKRQSVAFWCNPISGHATLYWYQQILGQGPKLLIQFQNNGVVDDSQLPKDRFSAERLKGVDSTLKIQPAKLEDSAVYLCASSLELPAWLADTEAFFGQGTRLTVV.

The chain recombines TRBV7-9 with TRBJ2-7; 7 nucleotides line up with TRBD1. V was pared by 7 bases and J by 3 bases, with 9 bases of the junction left unmatched. This CDR3 contains 14 residues. The germline V gene encodes CDR1 SEHNR and CDR2 FQNEAQ (reference sequence). This CDR3 reads CASTRPGTVYEQYF. The DNA of the CDR3 is TGTGCCAGCACCCGTCCCGGGACAGTCTACGAGCAGTACTTC.

The chain employs TRBV7-9 and TRBJ2-7; 11 positions match TRBD2. The CDR3 has 15 residues. V was pared by 3 bases and J by 5 bases, with 6 bases of the junction left unmatched. Germline V gives CDR1 SEHNR, CDR2 FQNEAQ (reference sequence). CDR3 residues: CASSLALAGGDEQYF. CDR3 DNA sequence: TGTGCCAGCAGCTTGGCATTAGCGGGAGGGGACGAGCAGTACTTC.

This clone was counted a single time. The chain couples TRBV30 to TRBJ1-5, with 9 bases fitting TRBD1. Germline lookup yields CDR1 GTSNPN and CDR2 SVGIG (reference sequence). The V gene end was trimmed by 0 bases and the J gene end by 4 bases; junction bases not matched to a gene: 4. CDR3 length equals 15 residues. CDR3 in DNA: TGTGCCTGGAGTGTAAGGACAGGGGCGAATCAGCCCCAGCATTTT. It specifies CAWSVRTGANQPQHF.

The chain has TRBV6-5 and TRBJ2-5; D gene uncertain. The last part of the DNA fits TRBJ2-7 better; the J call may be wrong. Germline V lookup: CDR1 MNHEY, CDR2 SVGAGI. The CDR3 totals 14 residues. Here the CDR3 DNA reads TGTGCCAGCAGTTCCTCGGGCCGCCCCTACGAGCAGTACTTC. Translation gives CASSSSGRPYEQYF.

This clone came up a few times. The V and J genes are TRBV6-1 and TRBJ2-3; 8 nucleotides line up with TRBD2. The CDR3 runs to 15 residues. CDR1 and CDR2 (germline): MNHNS, SASEGT. The trim removed 7 bases at V and 4 bases at J, leaving 10 bases unmatched. The CDR3 region is CASKALAEGADTQYF. The CDR3, as DNA: TGTGCCAGCAAGGCACTAGCGGAGGGGGCAGATACGCAGTATTTT.

The chain combines TRBV28 with TRBJ2-7; D remains unclear. There are 12 residues in the CDR3. CDR1 and CDR2 from the germline V gene are MDHEN and SYDVKM. The V end was cut by 4 bases, the J end by 2 bases, with 6 bases between. CDR3 nucleotides: TGTGCCAGCAGTTCCAAGCCCTACGAGCAGTACTTC. Its translation: CASSSKPYEQYF.

The chain employs TRBV21-1 and TRBJ2-5; the D segment call TRBD2 is taken from the table without a DNA check. TRBV21-1 is an annotated pseudogene. CDR3 length: 14 amino acids. The CDR3: CASSKVGGWETQYF. CDR3 coding DNA: TGTGCCAGCAGCAAAGTGGGGGGTTGGGAGACCCAGTACTTC.

CDR3 sequence (DNA): TGTGCCAGCAGCCCGATAGCGGGAGCGTACTACAATGAGCAGTTCTTC. It specifies CASSPIAGAYYNEQFF. V and J are TRBV7-3 and TRBJ2-1; 9 bases are a match to TRBD2. CDR3 size: 16 residues. Germline V gives CDR1 SGHTA, CDR2 FQGTGA. V lost 5 bases to trimming and J lost 3 bases; unmatched junction nucleotides: 8.

The gene calls are TRBV27 and TRBJ1-2; 12 bases map to TRBD1. In germline, CDR1 is MNHEY, CDR2 SMNVEV (reference sequence). Germline trimming cut 5 bases from V and 4 bases from J; bases unmatched to any gene: 11. The CDR3 sequence is 17 residues long. CDR3: CASSLTAGTGGRYGYTF. The CDR3 DNA reads as TGTGCCAGCAGTCTCACCGCCGGGACAGGGGGCCGCTATGGCTACACCTTC.

This chain connects TRBV15 to TRBJ1-1, with D unclear. This CDR3 is 17 amino acids long. Germline CDR1 and CDR2: LNHNV and YYDKDF (reference sequence). V gave up 1 base and J gave up 1 base, with 16 bases separating them. CDR3 in amino acids: CATSRAGSRDTNTEAFF. CDR3 sequence (DNA): TGTGCCACCAGCAGAGCGGGGTCAAGGGATACGAACACTGAAGCTTTCTTT.

The V and J genes are TRBV7-3 and TRBJ2-2, with 10 bases identical to TRBD1. In germline, CDR1 is SGHTA, CDR2 FQGTGA. J was trimmed by 3 bases and V by 0 bases; bases with no gene match: 4. The length of the CDR3 is 17 residues. The CDR3 protein is CASSLTRDRGDTGELFF. DNA for the CDR3: TGTGCCAGCAGCTTAACTCGGGACAGGGGTGACACCGGGGAGCTGTTTTTT.

J is TRBJ1-2 and V is TRBV9; D remains ambiguous. Trimming removed 0 bases from V and 1 base from J, with 10 bases in between. There are 15 residues in the CDR3. Per the germline V gene, CDR1 is SGDLS and CDR2 is YYNGEE. The CDR3 loop is CASSVASVLNYGYTF. CDR3 bases: TGTGCCAGCAGCGTAGCGTCAGTTCTTAACTATGGCTACACCTTC. Drawing the rest from reference TRBV9 and TRBJ1-2, the complete variable domain is DSGVTQTPKHLITATGQRVTLRCSPRSGDLSVYWYQQSLDQGLQFLIQYYNGEERAKGNILERFSAQQFPDLHSELNLSSLELGDSALYFCASSVASVLNYGYTFGSGTRLTVV.

This clone turned up a few times. The chain is built from TRBV10-3 and TRBJ1-1; 7 bases are shared with TRBD1. This CDR3 is built from 14 residues. Losses at the gene ends were 11 bases for V and 1 base for J; bases not matched to a gene: 10. Germline assignment: CDR1 ENHRY and CDR2 SYGVKD. The CDR3: CAAQGQVRNTEAFF. CDR3 nucleotide sequence: TGTGCCGCTCAAGGACAGGTTAGGAACACTGAAGCTTTCTTT.

The V and J genes are TRBV5-8 and TRBJ1-5, with TRBD1 matching 12 bases. Looked up from germline, CDR1 is SGHTS and CDR2 is YDEGEE. V was clipped by 3 bases and J by 2 bases; unmatched bases: 15. The CDR3 runs to 20 residues. CDR3 loop: CASSWNRDRGRRWGNQPQHF. The CDR3 nucleotides are TGTGCCAGCAGCTGGAACCGGGACAGGGGGCGTCGGTGGGGCAATCAGCCCCAGCATTTT.

V usage is TRBV4-3 and J usage is TRBJ2-5, with 8 positions matching TRBD1. The DNA end favors TRBJ2-7, so the J call may be wrong. The CDR3 has 14 amino acids. The germline V gene encodes CDR1 LGHNA and CDR2 YSLEER. The CDR3 nucleotides are TGCGCCAGCAGCCAAGGACAGGGGTCCTACGAGCAGTACTTC. As protein: CASSQGQGSYEQYF.

This rearrangement joins TRBV4-2 to TRBJ2-1; a possible D gene is TRBD2 (6 bases). CDR3 length: 17 amino acids. The germline V gene has CDR1 LGHNA and CDR2 YNFKEQ. Trimming pared 2 bases from V and 6 bases from J, leaving 20 bases between. The CDR3 spells CASSQRWPEEGSNEQFF. The CDR3 DNA reads as TGTGCCAGCAGCCAAAGATGGCCGGAGGAGGGGTCCAATGAGCAGTTCTTC.

The chain couples TRBV13 to TRBJ2-1, with 8 bases that match TRBD1. Germline loops: CDR1 PRHDT, CDR2 FYEKMQ (reference sequence). The V segment lost 5 bases and the J segment 9 bases; nucleotides outside the gene matches: 12. CDR3 size: 15 residues. The CDR3 nucleotides read TGTGCCAGCAGCCCCAGGGACAGGAACTCTCCTGAGCAGTTCTTC. Its protein is CASSPRDRNSPEQFF.

The chain is built from TRBV9 and TRBJ2-5; 11 bases are a match to TRBD2. The CDR3 contains 16 residues. Germline V gene sequence: CDR1 SGDLS, CDR2 YYNGEE. With 4 bases clipped from V and 2 bases from J, the junction kept 7 bases outside the gene matches. CDR3 region: CASSPTSGGLQETQYF. The CDR3, as DNA: TGTGCCAGCAGCCCCACTAGCGGGGGCCTTCAAGAGACCCAGTACTTC.